This T cell receptor beta chain was sequenced during a study of radiation and T cells in renal cell carcinoma. The time point is: blood 2 weeks post-SBRT. Treatment given: 15 Gy SBRT to primary tumor, nephrectomy 4 weeks later. The germline V gene has CDR1 SNHLY and CDR2 FYNNEI. The CDR3 contains 12 residues. V lost 7 bases and J 2 bases, leaving 9 bases between the germline ends. This clone was detected a few times. Data came from immunoSEQ multiplex PCR; TCRdb stores just in-frame clones and leaves some out. This table has approximately 79,000 clones, roughly 80% appearing once. This sample comprised blood, obtained from a patient whose treatment included radiotherapy and nephrectomy. The genes are TRBV2 and TRBJ2-7; maybe TRBD1 (5 bases). This sequence originates from a man aged 60-69 years with renal cell carcinoma. The chain's CDR3 is CASTGRAYEQYF. The CDR3 nucleotides read TGTGCCAGCACGGGCAGGGCCTACGAGCAGTACTTC. Full variable domain (rest looked up from reference TRBV2 and TRBJ2-7): EPEVTQTPSHQVTQMGQEVILRCVPISNHLYFYWYRQILGQKVEFLVSFYNNEISEKSEIFDDQFSVERPDGSNFTLKIRSTKLEDSAMYFCASTGRAYEQYFGPGTRLTVT.